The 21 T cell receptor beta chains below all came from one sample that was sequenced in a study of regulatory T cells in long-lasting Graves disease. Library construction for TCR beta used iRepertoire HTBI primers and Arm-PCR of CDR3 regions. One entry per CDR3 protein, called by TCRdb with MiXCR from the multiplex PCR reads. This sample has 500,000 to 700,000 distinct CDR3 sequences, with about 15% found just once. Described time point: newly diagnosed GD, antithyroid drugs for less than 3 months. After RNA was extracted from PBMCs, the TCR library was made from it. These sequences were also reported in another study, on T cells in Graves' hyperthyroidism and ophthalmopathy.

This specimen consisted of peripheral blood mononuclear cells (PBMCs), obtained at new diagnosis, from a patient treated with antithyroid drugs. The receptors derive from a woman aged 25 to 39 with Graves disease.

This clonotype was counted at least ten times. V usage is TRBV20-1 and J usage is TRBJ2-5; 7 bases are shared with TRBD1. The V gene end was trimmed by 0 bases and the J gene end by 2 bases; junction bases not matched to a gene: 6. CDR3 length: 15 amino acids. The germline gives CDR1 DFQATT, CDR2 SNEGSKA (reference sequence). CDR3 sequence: CSAREGTGQQETQYF. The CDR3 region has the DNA TGCAGTGCTAGAGAAGGGACGGGACAGCAAGAGACCCAGTACTTC.

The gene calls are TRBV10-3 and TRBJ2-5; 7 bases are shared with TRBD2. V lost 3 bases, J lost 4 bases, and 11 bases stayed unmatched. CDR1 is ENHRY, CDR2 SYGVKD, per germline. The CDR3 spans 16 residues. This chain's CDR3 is CAISDLMAGAGETQYF. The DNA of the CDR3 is TGTGCCATCAGTGACCTGATGGCGGGAGCGGGAGAGACCCAGTACTTC.

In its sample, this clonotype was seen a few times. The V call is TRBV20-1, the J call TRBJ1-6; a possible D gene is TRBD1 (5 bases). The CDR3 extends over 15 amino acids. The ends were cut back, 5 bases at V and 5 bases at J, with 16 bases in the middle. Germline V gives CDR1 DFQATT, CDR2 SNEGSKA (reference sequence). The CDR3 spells CSARGAMWDNSPLHF. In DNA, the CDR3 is TGCAGTGCTCGTGGGGCGATGTGGGATAATTCACCCCTCCACTTT.

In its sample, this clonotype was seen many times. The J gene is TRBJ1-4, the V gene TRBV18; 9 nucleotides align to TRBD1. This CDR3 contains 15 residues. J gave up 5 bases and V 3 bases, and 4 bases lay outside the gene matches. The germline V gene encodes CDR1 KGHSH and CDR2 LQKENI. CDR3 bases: TGTGCCAGCTCACCCTGGGACAGGGAGAATGAAAAACTGTTTTTT. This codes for CASSPWDRENEKLFF.

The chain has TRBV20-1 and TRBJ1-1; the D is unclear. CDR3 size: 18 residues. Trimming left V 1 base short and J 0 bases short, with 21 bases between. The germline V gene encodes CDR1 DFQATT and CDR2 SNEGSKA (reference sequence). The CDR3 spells CSARGFLLGLHMNTEAFF. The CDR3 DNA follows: TGCAGTGCTAGAGGGTTCCTGTTGGGTCTGCACATGAACACTGAAGCTTTCTTT.

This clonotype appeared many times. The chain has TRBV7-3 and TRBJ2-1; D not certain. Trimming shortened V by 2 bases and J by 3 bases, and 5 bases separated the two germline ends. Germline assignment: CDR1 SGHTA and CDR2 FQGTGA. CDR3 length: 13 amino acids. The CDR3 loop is CASSLSYYNEQFF. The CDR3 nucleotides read TGTGCCAGCAGCTTATCTTACTACAATGAGCAGTTCTTC.

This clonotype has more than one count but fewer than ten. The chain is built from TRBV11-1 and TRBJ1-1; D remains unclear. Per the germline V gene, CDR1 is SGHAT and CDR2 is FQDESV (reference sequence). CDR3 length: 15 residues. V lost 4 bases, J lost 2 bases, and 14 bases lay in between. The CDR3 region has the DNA TGTGCCAGCAGCTACATGGGAGGGAGTAACACTGAAGCTTTCTTT. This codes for CASSYMGGSNTEAFF.

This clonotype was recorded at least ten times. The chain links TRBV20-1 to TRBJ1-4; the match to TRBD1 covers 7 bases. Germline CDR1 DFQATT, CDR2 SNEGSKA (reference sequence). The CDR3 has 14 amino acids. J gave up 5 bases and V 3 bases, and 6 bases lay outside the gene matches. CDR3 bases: TGCAGTGCTAGTACAGGGGCGGGAAATGAAAAACTGTTTTTT. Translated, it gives CSASTGAGNEKLFF.

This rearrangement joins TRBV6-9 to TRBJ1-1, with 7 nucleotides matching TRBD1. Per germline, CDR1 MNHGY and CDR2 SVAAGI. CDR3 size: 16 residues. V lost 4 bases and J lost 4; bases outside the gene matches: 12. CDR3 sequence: CASSSTGTVRATEAFF. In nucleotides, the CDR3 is TGTGCCAGCAGTTCCACCGGGACAGTGCGGGCCACTGAAGCTTTCTTT.

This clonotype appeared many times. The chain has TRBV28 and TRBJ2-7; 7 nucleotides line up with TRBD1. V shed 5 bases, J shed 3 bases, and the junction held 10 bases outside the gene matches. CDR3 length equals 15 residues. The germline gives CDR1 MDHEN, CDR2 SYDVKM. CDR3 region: CASSAWDRPGYEQYF. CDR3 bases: TGTGCCAGCAGTGCTTGGGACAGACCCGGCTACGAGCAGTACTTC.

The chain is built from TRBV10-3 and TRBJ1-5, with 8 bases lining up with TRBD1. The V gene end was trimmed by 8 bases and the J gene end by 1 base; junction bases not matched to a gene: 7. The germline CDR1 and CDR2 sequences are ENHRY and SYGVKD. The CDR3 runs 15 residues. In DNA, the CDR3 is TGTGCCATCCGGGAGGGACAGGAAAGCAATCAGCCCCAGCATTTT. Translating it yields CAIREGQESNQPQHF.

CDR3 coding DNA: TGTGCCAGCAGCCAAGAAAACGGACGGGTGAACACTGAAGCTTTCTTT. This translates into CASSQENGRVNTEAFF. J is TRBJ1-1 and V is TRBV3-1; D not certain. Trimming took off 0 bases at V and 0 bases at J, with 11 bases between the two ends. CDR3 length equals 16 residues. The germline gives CDR1 LGHDT, CDR2 YNNKEL (reference sequence).

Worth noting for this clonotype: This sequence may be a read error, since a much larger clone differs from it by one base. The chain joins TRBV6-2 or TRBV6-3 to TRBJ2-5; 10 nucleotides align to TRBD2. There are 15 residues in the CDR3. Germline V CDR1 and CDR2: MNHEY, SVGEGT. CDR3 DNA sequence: TGTGCCAGAAGTTACTCTAGCGGGAGCGGTGAGACCCAGTACTTC. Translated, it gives CARSYSSGSGETQYF.

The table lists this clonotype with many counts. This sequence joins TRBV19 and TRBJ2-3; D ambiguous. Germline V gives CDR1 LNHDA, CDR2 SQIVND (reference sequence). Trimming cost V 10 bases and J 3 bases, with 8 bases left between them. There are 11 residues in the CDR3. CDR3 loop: CATSLTDTQYF. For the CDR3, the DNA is TGTGCCACCTCATTGACAGATACGCAGTATTTT.

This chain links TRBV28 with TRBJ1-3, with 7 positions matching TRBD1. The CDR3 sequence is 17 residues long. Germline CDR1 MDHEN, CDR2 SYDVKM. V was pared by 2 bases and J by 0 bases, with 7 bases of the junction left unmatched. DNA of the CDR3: TGTGCCAGCAGTTTAGACAGGGTTTCGAGCTCTGGAAACACCATATATTTT. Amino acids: CASSLDRVSSSGNTIYF. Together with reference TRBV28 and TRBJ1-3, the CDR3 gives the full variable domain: DVKVTQSSRYLVKRTGEKVFLECVQDMDHENMFWYRQDPGLGLRLIYFSYDVKMKEKGDIPEGYSVSREKKERFSLILESASTNQTSMYLCASSLDRVSSSGNTIYFGEGSWLTVV.

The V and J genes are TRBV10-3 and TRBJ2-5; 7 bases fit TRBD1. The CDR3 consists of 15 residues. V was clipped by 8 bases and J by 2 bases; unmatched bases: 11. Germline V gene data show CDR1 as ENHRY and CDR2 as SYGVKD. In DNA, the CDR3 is TGTGCCATCGGCCGGGACAGAGAACTACAAGAGACCCAGTACTTC. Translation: CAIGRDRELQETQYF.

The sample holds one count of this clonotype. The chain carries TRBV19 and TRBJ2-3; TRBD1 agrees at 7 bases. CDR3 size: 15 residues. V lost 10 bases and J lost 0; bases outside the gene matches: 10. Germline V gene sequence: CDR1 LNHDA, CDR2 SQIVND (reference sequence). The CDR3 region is CATGQAPFSTDTQYF. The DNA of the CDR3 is TGTGCCACCGGACAGGCTCCATTTAGCACAGATACGCAGTATTTT.

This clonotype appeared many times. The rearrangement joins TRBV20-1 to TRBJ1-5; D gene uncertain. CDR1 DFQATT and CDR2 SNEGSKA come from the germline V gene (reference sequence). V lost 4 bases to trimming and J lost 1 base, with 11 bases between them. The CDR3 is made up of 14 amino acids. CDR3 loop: CSATRGGSNQPQHF. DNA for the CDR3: TGCAGTGCTACTAGAGGTGGGAGCAATCAGCCCCAGCATTTT.

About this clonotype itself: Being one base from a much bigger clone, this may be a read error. The CDR3 bases are TGTGCCAGCGGCCGGGACAGGTCGGCCGGGGAGCTGTTTTTT. Its translation is CASGRDRSAGELFF. The chain employs TRBV11-1 and TRBJ2-2; 8 positions agree with TRBD1. J gave up 6 bases and V 8 bases, and 8 bases lay outside the gene matches. The CDR3 runs 14 residues. Germline V gene lookup returns CDR1 SGHAT and CDR2 FQDESV (reference sequence).

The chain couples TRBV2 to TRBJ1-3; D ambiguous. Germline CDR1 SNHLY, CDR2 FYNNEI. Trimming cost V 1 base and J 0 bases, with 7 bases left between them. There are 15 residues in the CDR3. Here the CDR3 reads CASSEGRLSGNTIYF. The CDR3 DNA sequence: TGTGCCAGCAGTGAAGGCAGGCTCTCTGGAAACACCATATATTTT.

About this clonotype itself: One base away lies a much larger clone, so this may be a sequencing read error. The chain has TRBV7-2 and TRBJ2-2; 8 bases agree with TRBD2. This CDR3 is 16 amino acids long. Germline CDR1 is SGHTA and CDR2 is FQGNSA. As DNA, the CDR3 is TGTGCCAGCAGCTTAGTACTGAGCGGGGGTACCGGGGAGCTGCTTTTT. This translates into CASSLVLSGGTGELLF.